This TCR beta chain was found in a study of technical replicates of blood from four donors. Repertoires were generated with immunoSEQ multiplex PCR, while TCRdb's copy carries only in-frame clones and drops some. The top ten clones hold roughly 0.2% of a sample with 80,000 to 100,000 clones, approximately 95% of them seen once. Sequencing input: T cells isolated from PBMCs. The source of this sequence is a human donor in good health.

As DNA, the CDR3 is TGCAGCGTTGGGATGGACGGGGAGACTGAAGCTTTCTTT. Residues: CSVGMDGETEAFF. The J gene is TRBJ1-1, the V gene TRBV29-1; no reliable D call. This CDR3 is built from 13 residues. Trimming took 4 bases from V and 5 from J, leaving 14 bases between them. Germline V CDR1 and CDR2: SQVTM, ANQGSEA.